This TCR beta chain is drawn from a study of blood T cell dynamics during melanoma immunotherapy. Study-wide context: First-line therapy was either pembrolizumab or nivolumab with ipilimumab for metastatic melanoma.

V lost 6 bases, J lost 1 base, and 9 bases lay in between. The CDR3 is 13 residues long. Germline CDR1 reads WNHNN; CDR2 reads SYGVQD (reference sequence). Described time point: pre-treatment baseline. Sampling occurred pretreatment (T0) and at week 3 (W3), after cycle one of checkpoint blockade. Response was assessed by RECIST 1.1 at 12 weeks, except a couple of rapid progressors. The repertoire was sequenced with immunoSEQ multiplex PCR; TCRdb's copy has only in-frame clones and lacks some. In the table there are 9,900 or so clones, approximately 90% of which are singletons. The receptor's source is a human donor with melanoma. The sequences come from blood, collected from a patient treated with checkpoint blockade. The chain links TRBV10-1 to TRBJ1-1, with unresolved D. DNA for the CDR3: TGCGCCAGCAGGGTAGCTAAGAACACTGAAGCTTTCTTT. Protein: CASRVAKNTEAFF.